This T cell receptor beta chain was sequenced during a study of regulatory T cells in long-lasting Graves disease. J gave up 0 bases and V 2 bases, and 4 bases lay outside the gene matches. The germline gives CDR1 DFQATT, CDR2 SNEGSKA (reference sequence). The CDR3 totals 15 residues. The time point denotes: newly diagnosed GD, antithyroid drugs for less than 3 months. The TCR library was made from RNA that had been extracted from PBMCs in TRIzol. Clinicians diagnosed Graves' disease using American Thyroid Association guidelines. Study-level results: In persistent patients, shared public clonotypes (2,741) outnumbered those in new patients (approximately 940). Exclusively peripheral blood, rather than thyroid tissue, was studied.

Both iRepertoire HTBI primers and Arm-PCR of CDR3 regions were used to build the TCR beta libraries. TCRdb redid the calling of the multiplex PCR reads with MiXCR, one entry per CDR3 protein. In the table there are hundreds of thousands of distinct CDR3 sequences, about 16% of which are singletons. This clonotype appeared many times. Its antigen is unidentified. The data were also submitted as part of a second study, on T cells in Graves' hyperthyroidism and ophthalmopathy. Per that study: Blood also showed most of the thyroid clonotypes that were expanded above 0.001.

The sample consisted of peripheral blood mononuclear cells (PBMCs), taken at new diagnosis, from a patient treated with antithyroid drugs. This clonotype originated in a man aged 18 to 30 with Graves disease. The rearrangement joins TRBV20-1 to TRBJ2-1, with 7 bases identical to TRBD1. For the CDR3, the DNA is TGCAGTGCTAGACAACAGGGGAGCTCCTACAATGAGCAGTTCTTC. Its translation: CSARQQGSSYNEQFF.